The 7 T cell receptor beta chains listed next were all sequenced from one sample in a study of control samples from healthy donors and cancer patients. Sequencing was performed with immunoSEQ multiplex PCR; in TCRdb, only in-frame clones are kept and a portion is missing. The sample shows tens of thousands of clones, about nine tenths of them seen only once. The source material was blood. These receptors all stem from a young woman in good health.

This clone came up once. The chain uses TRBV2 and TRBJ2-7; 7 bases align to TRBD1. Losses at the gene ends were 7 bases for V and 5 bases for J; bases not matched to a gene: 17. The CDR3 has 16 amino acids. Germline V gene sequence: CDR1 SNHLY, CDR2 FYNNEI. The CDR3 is CASIRDARGREDEQYF. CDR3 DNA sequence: TGTGCCAGCATTCGGGACGCGAGGGGGCGTGAGGACGAGCAGTACTTC.

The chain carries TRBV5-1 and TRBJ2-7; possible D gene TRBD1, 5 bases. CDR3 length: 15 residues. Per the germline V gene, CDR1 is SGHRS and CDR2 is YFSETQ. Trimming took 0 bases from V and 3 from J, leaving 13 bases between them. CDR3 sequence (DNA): TGCGCCAGCAGCTTGGCCCAGGGCCTCAACTACGAGCAGTACTTC. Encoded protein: CASSLAQGLNYEQYF. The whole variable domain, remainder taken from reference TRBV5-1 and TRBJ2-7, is KAGVTQTPRYLIKTRGQQVTLSCSPISGHRSVSWYQQTPGQGLQFLFEYFSETQRNKGNFPGRFSGRQFSNSRSEMNVSTLELGDSALYLCASSLAQGLNYEQYFGPGTRLTVT.

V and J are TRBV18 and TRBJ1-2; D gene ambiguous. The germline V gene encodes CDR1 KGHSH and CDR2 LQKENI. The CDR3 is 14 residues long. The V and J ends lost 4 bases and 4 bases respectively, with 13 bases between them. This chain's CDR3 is CASSRGAFSYGYTF. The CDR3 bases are TGTGCCAGCTCACGAGGAGCGTTTAGCTATGGCTACACCTTC.

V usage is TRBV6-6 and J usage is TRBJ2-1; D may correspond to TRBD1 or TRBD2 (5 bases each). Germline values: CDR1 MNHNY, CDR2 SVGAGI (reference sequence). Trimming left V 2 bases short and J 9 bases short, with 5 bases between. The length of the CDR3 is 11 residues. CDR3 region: CASSYGGEQFF. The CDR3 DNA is TGTGCCAGCAGTTACGGGGGTGAGCAGTTCTTC.

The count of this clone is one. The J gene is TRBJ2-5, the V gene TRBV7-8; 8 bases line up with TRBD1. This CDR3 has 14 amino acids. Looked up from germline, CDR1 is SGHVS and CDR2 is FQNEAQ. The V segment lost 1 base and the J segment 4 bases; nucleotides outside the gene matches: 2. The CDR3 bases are TGTGCCAGCAGCTTAGATACAGGGGGAGAGACCCAGTACTTC. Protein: CASSLDTGGETQYF.

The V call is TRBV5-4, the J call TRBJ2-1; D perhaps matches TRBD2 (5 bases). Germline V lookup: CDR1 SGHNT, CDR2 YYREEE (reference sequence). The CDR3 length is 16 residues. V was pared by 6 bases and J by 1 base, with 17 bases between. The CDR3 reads CASTSTGRESYNEQFF. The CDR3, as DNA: TGTGCCAGCACCTCAACTGGTAGGGAGTCCTACAATGAGCAGTTCTTC.

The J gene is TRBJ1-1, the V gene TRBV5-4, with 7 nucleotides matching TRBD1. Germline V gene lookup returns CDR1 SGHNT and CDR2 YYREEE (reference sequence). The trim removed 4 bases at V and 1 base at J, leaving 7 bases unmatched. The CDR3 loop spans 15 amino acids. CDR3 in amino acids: CASSPLQGGNTEAFF. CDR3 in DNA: TGTGCCAGCAGCCCCCTTCAGGGGGGGAACACTGAAGCTTTCTTT.